The next 20 T cell receptor beta chains were all read from a single sample in a study of blood T cell repertoires in COVID-19. The table came from immunoSEQ multiplex PCR; TCRdb's copy has only in-frame clones and leaves some out. In the table there are about 400,000 clones, around 87% of which are singletons. Sequenced: PBMCs or T cells enriched from blood (not recorded which). All receptors derive from a middle-aged man in a cohort exposed to, infected with or recovered from COVID-19 (not recorded which).

Remarks on this clone: The same CDR3 can be traced to other DNA sequences in this sample. The rearrangement joins TRBV5-1 to TRBJ2-3; D is undetermined. Germline V gene sequence: CDR1 SGHRS, CDR2 YFSETQ. The CDR3 sequence is 13 residues long. Trimming took off 1 base at V and 1 base at J, with 4 bases between the two ends. The CDR3 nucleotides are TGCGCCAGCAGCTTGACGGGCACAGATACGCAGTATTTT. It codes for CASSLTGTDTQYF.

This clone was recorded once. V usage is TRBV7-9 and J usage is TRBJ2-1; 11 bases fit TRBD2. The CDR3 loop spans 17 amino acids. Germline lookup yields CDR1 SEHNR and CDR2 FQNEAQ (reference sequence). Trimming at V came to 1 base and at J to 8 bases, leaving 10 bases not matched to a gene. CDR3 DNA sequence: TGTGCCAGCAGCTTAGGGGGGTTAGCGGGAGGGCTTTATGAGCAGTTCTTC. It translates to CASSLGGLAGGLYEQFF. Combining the CDR3 with reference TRBV7-9 and TRBJ2-1 gives the whole variable domain DTGVSQNPRHKITKRGQNVTFRCDPISEHNRLYWYRQTLGQGPEFLTYFQNEAQLEKSRLLSDRFSAERPKGSFSTLEIQRTEQGDSAMYLCASSLGGLAGGLYEQFFGPGTRLTVL.

The J gene is TRBJ2-1, the V gene TRBV10-1; 9 bases fit TRBD1. CDR1 WNHNN and CDR2 SYGVQD come from the germline V gene (reference sequence). The CDR3 runs to 16 residues. V lost 5 bases and J lost 0; bases outside the gene matches: 5. CDR3 sequence reads: CASSTGQGGSYNEQFF. CDR3 in DNA: TGCGCCAGCAGTACGGGACAGGGAGGCTCCTACAATGAGCAGTTCTTC.

V usage is TRBV24-1 and J usage is TRBJ1-1; tentative D call: TRBD1 (5 bases). The CDR3 totals 13 residues. V gave up 3 bases and J gave up 1 base, with 5 bases separating them. Germline lookup yields CDR1 KGHDR and CDR2 SFDVKD. The CDR3 DNA sequence: TGTGCCACCAGTGATGACAGGAACACTGAAGCTTTCTTT. This codes for CATSDDRNTEAFF.

The V and J genes are TRBV2 and TRBJ1-6, with TRBD1 as a possible D gene (5 bases). Trimming pared 8 bases from V and 6 bases from J, leaving 14 bases between. The germline V gene has CDR1 SNHLY and CDR2 FYNNEI. The CDR3 runs to 14 residues. CDR3 amino acids: CASGGVWGNSPLHF. CDR3 sequence (DNA): TGTGCCAGCGGAGGGGTCTGGGGTAATTCACCCCTCCACTTT.

The V gene is TRBV20-1, the J gene TRBJ1-1, with unresolved D. V lost 5 bases to trimming and J lost 5 bases, with 6 bases between them. The CDR3 totals 10 residues. Germline CDR1 and CDR2: DFQATT and SNEGSKA (reference sequence). CDR3: CSAGRTEAFF. CDR3 nucleotide sequence: TGCAGTGCTGGTCGGACTGAAGCTTTCTTT.

The CDR3 nucleotides read TGTGCCAGCTCACCAACAGGGGAAATATCGCAGTTCTTC. Its translation is CASSPTGEISQFF. The chain links TRBV18 to TRBJ2-1; TRBD1 matches 7 bases. Germline-derived CDR1 and CDR2 are KGHSH and LQKENI. J lost 12 bases, V lost 2 bases, and 7 bases had no gene match. This CDR3 comprises 13 residues.

This clone was detected only once. This chain connects TRBV25-1 to TRBJ1-6, with TRBD1 matching over 7 bases. The CDR3 spans 15 residues. V lost 6 bases and J lost 7; bases outside the gene matches: 9. CDR1 MGHDK and CDR2 SYGVNS come from the germline V gene. The CDR3 is CASSPRGRNNSPLHF. In DNA form, the CDR3 reads TGTGCCAGCAGCCCCAGGGGGAGAAACAATTCACCCCTCCACTTT.

The chain uses TRBV28 and TRBJ2-3; D gene ambiguous. The V gene's germline CDR1 is MDHEN and CDR2 SYDVKM. The CDR3 loop spans 12 amino acids. Between the trimmed V and J ends, which lost 8 bases and 3 bases, there was a span of 9 bases. This chain's CDR3 is CASDTETDTQYF. The CDR3 nucleotides read TGTGCCAGCGATACTGAAACAGATACGCAGTATTTT.

V gene TRBV7-9 combines with J gene TRBJ1-4; 8 bases agree with TRBD1. Germline CDR1 SEHNR, CDR2 FQNEAQ (reference sequence). The CDR3 consists of 14 residues. Trimming at V came to 5 bases and at J to 8 bases, leaving 7 bases not matched to a gene. In DNA, the CDR3 is TGTGCCAGCAGCAAGGGACAGGAAAGAGAAAAACTGTTTTTT. Encoded protein: CASSKGQEREKLFF.

The CDR3: CASSFGQVYNSPLHF. CDR3 DNA: TGTGCCAGCAGCTTCGGCCAGGTCTATAATTCACCCCTCCACTTT. The chain couples TRBV7-9 to TRBJ1-6; D gene ambiguous. The germline V gene encodes CDR1 SEHNR and CDR2 FQNEAQ (reference sequence). This CDR3 has 15 residues. V lost 3 bases and J lost 3, with 9 bases in between.

This chain links TRBV3-1 (or the pseudogene TRBV3-2) with TRBJ2-3; TRBD2 might be the D (6 bases). V lost 1 base, J lost 8 bases, and 10 bases lay in between. CDR3 length equals 13 residues. CDR1 is LGHDT and CDR2 is YNNKEL in the germline V gene (reference sequence). This CDR3 is CASSQGGEVTQYF. CDR3 in DNA: TGTGCCAGCAGCCAAGGGGGGGAAGTTACGCAGTATTTT.

Notes on this clone: This sample also contains other DNA sequences that code for the same CDR3. The J gene is TRBJ1-5, the V gene TRBV19, with D perhaps TRBD1 (5 bases). The CDR3 extends over 15 amino acids. Trimming left V 7 bases short and J 0 bases short, with 13 bases between. Germline CDR1 and CDR2: LNHDA and SQIVND (reference sequence). This CDR3 reads CASKGLDSSNQPQHF. The CDR3, as DNA: TGTGCCAGTAAGGGTTTAGACAGTAGCAATCAGCCCCAGCATTTT.

This chain connects TRBV30 to TRBJ1-3, with D unclear. CDR3 size: 14 residues. Trimming removed 5 bases at V and 1 base at J, with 12 bases between. CDR1 and CDR2 (germline): GTSNPN, SVGIG (reference sequence). CDR3: CAWGVGLSGNTIYF. The DNA for the CDR3 is TGTGCCTGGGGGGTGGGCCTTTCTGGAAACACCATATATTTT.

The CDR3 spells CASSLQGTNSGANVLTF. In DNA form, the CDR3 reads TGTGCCAGCAGCTTACAGGGAACAAACTCTGGGGCCAACGTCCTGACTTTC. This rearrangement joins TRBV5-4 to TRBJ2-6, with D perhaps matching TRBD1 (6 bases). This CDR3 region has 17 residues. The V gene's germline CDR1 is SGHNT and CDR2 YYREEE (reference sequence). The V end lost 2 bases, the J end lost 0 bases, and 12 bases lay between the germline ends.

This chain uses TRBV9 with TRBJ1-4; D not resolved. From germline, CDR1 is SGDLS and CDR2 YYNGEE. This CDR3 is 13 amino acids long. Trimming took 2 bases from V and 7 from J, leaving 9 bases between them. The CDR3, as DNA: TGTGCCAGCAGCGTTTCCCCGAGTGAAAAACTGTTTTTT. This translates into CASSVSPSEKLFF.

The rearrangement joins TRBV9 to TRBJ2-7, with a possible D match to TRBD1 (5 bases). Germline values: CDR1 SGDLS, CDR2 YYNGEE. V was pared by 0 bases and J by 0 bases, with 10 bases between. The CDR3 spans 15 residues. This CDR3 reads CASSVEGHSSYEQYF. Written as DNA, the CDR3 is TGTGCCAGCAGCGTAGAAGGACACAGCTCCTACGAGCAGTACTTC.

CDR3 loop: CASSVSLSSSGNTIYF. CDR3 bases: TGTGCCAGCAGTGTCAGTCTCTCAAGCTCTGGAAACACCATATATTTT. This chain uses TRBV3-1 (or the pseudogene TRBV3-2) with TRBJ1-3; D ambiguous. This CDR3 has 16 residues. Per the germline V gene, CDR1 is LGHDT and CDR2 is YNNKEL (reference sequence). V dropped 6 bases and J dropped 0 bases, with 15 bases sitting between them.

The CDR3 is CASSNKTGPYEQYF. The CDR3 DNA follows: TGTGCCAGCAGTAATAAGACAGGGCCCTACGAGCAGTACTTC. V usage is TRBV2 and J usage is TRBJ2-7, with 7 positions matching TRBD1. CDR3 length: 14 amino acids. Trimming cost V 5 bases and J 2 bases; bases outside gene matches: 6. Looked up from germline, CDR1 is SNHLY and CDR2 is FYNNEI.

Written as DNA, the CDR3 is TGCGCCAGCAGCTTTCCCGGGACTAGTCCCAATGAGCAGTTCTTC. Protein: CASSFPGTSPNEQFF. The gene calls are TRBV5-1 and TRBJ2-1; 8 nucleotides line up with TRBD2. With 2 bases clipped from V and 6 bases from J, the junction kept 7 bases outside the gene matches. The CDR3 totals 15 residues. CDR1 and CDR2 (germline): SGHRS, YFSETQ.